Sequencing of this TCR beta chain was carried out in a study of beta chain features in type 1 diabetes. Study information: Taken together, all samples contributed around 100,000,000 examined sorted cells.

Expressed TCRB transcripts were sequenced because the entire RNA isolate underwent reverse transcription. Data came from immunoSEQ multiplex PCR; TCRdb stores just in-frame clones and leaves some out. The sample consists of under 450,000 clones, roughly 14% of them appearing once. Germline V gives CDR1 LGHNA, CDR2 YSLEER. The CDR3 length is 15 residues. V shed 4 bases and J shed 0 bases, with 13 bases lying between them. The study's findings and limits: It was not settled here whether HLA type affects TCRB rearrangement.

The collection from each donor was one heparinised blood draw averaging about 116 mL. Regarding this clone: Its antigen is undetermined.

The V call is TRBV4-3, the J call TRBJ2-7; either TRBD1 or TRBD2 may fit D (5 bases each). This TCR came from a man aged 25 to 40 in good health. The specimen sequenced was naive CD4+ T cells from blood. The CDR3 reads CASSLGTDSSYEQYF. The CDR3 DNA is TGCGCCAGCAGCCTCGGGACCGACAGCTCCTACGAGCAGTACTTC.